This T cell receptor beta chain was recorded in a study of T cells in Graves' hyperthyroidism and ophthalmopathy. V dropped 0 bases and J dropped 2 bases, with 8 bases sitting between them. Germline V CDR1 and CDR2: LNHNV, YYDKDF (reference sequence). The CDR3 length is 15 residues. The table lists this clonotype with many counts. Amplified TCR beta CDR3 regions derived from RNA transcripts. First-round RT-PCR targeting the TCR CDR3 was performed with the HTBI primer set. TCRdb used MiXCR to reprocess the multiplex PCR reads, holding one entry per CDR3 protein. The sample has some 550,000 distinct CDR3 sequences, under 25% seen once.

This TCR came from a young man with Graves' hyperthyroidism. V is TRBV15 and J is TRBJ1-5; the D is unclear. Sequencing was performed on blood. Here the CDR3 DNA reads TGTGCCACCAGCAGAGATCGGCAGGGCAATCAGCCCCAGCATTTT. It encodes CATSRDRQGNQPQHF.